This entry lists 11 T cell receptor beta chains sequenced from one sample in a study of blood T cell repertoires in COVID-19. Sequencing used immunoSEQ multiplex PCR; TCRdb keeps in-frame clones, though not all of them. This table has about 260,000 clones, around nine tenths appearing once. The sequenced sample was peripheral blood. These receptors were obtained from a woman aged 55 to 70 with COVID-19, enrolled during active disease.

The chain uses TRBV7-2 and TRBJ2-3, with TRBD1 as a possible D gene (6 bases). Germline V gives CDR1 SGHTA, CDR2 FQGNSA. Trimming cost V 6 bases and J 6 bases, with 10 bases left between them. This CDR3 has 12 amino acids. CDR3 DNA: TGTGCCAGCAGACAACAGGGTGATACGCAGTATTTT. Translating it yields CASRQQGDTQYF.

V and J are TRBV10-1 and TRBJ2-3; 10 bases are shared with TRBD1. CDR3 length equals 15 residues. The J segment lost 1 base and the V segment lost 5 bases, leaving 3 bases of the junction unmatched. Germline CDR1 is WNHNN and CDR2 is SYGVQD (reference sequence). The CDR3 coding sequence is TGCGCCAGCAGTACCGGGACAGGGGGCACAGATACGCAGTATTTT. It encodes CASSTGTGGTDTQYF.

The chain has TRBV5-6 and TRBJ2-1; 10 bases are shared with TRBD1. The CDR3 spans 15 residues. The germline V gene encodes CDR1 SGHDT and CDR2 YYEEEE. Trimming took 4 bases from V and 8 from J; bases not matched to a gene: 9. Here the CDR3 DNA reads TGTGCCAGCAGCCTCCGGGACAGGGGTACCGATGAGCAGTTCTTC. As protein: CASSLRDRGTDEQFF.

The rearrangement uses TRBV16 and TRBJ1-1; D not resolved. CDR3 length equals 19 residues. Germline assignment: CDR1 KGHSY and CDR2 FQNENV. V dropped 4 bases and J dropped 0 bases, with 24 bases sitting between them. CDR3 region: CASSPSARVALLMNTEAFF. The CDR3 DNA follows: TGTGCCAGCAGCCCTTCCGCGAGGGTGGCACTCTTAATGAACACTGAAGCTTTCTTT.

This clone was observed once. V is TRBV9 and J is TRBJ2-5, with D possibly TRBD1 on 6 matching bases. The V end was cut by 0 bases, the J end by 5 bases, with 11 bases between. CDR1 and CDR2 (germline): SGDLS, YYNGEE. CDR3 size: 14 residues. CDR3 protein: CASSVGGRRETQYF. As DNA, the CDR3 is TGTGCCAGCAGCGTAGGGGGGCGCCGGGAGACCCAGTACTTC. Using reference TRBV9 and TRBJ2-5 for the parts outside the CDR3, the full variable domain is DSGVTQTPKHLITATGQRVTLRCSPRSGDLSVYWYQQSLDQGLQFLIQYYNGEERAKGNILERFSAQQFPDLHSELNLSSLELGDSALYFCASSVGGRRETQYFGPGTRLLVL.

The rearrangement uses TRBV19 and TRBJ1-1; the match to TRBD1 covers 10 bases. The length of the CDR3 is 15 residues. The junction had 4 bases not matched to a gene; V was cut back by 5 bases and J by 1 base. The germline V gene encodes CDR1 LNHDA and CDR2 SQIVND (reference sequence). The CDR3 region is CASSDRGRPNTEAFF. The DNA of the CDR3 is TGTGCCAGTAGTGACAGGGGGCGACCGAACACTGAAGCTTTCTTT.

V gene TRBV30 combines with J gene TRBJ2-7, with TRBD2 matching over 7 bases. Unmatched junction bases numbered 6, after V lost 2 bases and J lost 5 bases. Germline-derived CDR1 and CDR2 are GTSNPN and SVGIG (reference sequence). The CDR3 sequence is 13 residues long. For the CDR3, the DNA is TGTGCCTGGAGTCCAGGACTAGGTAACGAGCAGTACTTC. This sequence encodes CAWSPGLGNEQYF. Together with reference TRBV30 and TRBJ2-7, the CDR3 gives the full variable domain: SQTIHQWPATLVQPVGSPLSLECTVEGTSNPNLYWYRQAAGRGLQLLFYSVGIGQISSEVPQNLSASRPQDRQFILSSKKLLLSDSGFYLCAWSPGLGNEQYFGPGTRLTVT.

The chain has TRBV29-1 and TRBJ1-2; D gene unclear. There are 14 residues in the CDR3. The germline gives CDR1 SQVTM, CDR2 ANQGSEA. The V gene lost 4 bases and the J gene lost 5 bases, with 17 bases spanning the gap. As DNA, the CDR3 is TGCAGCGTTGGCAAAATCCAAGAGGCTTATGGCTACACCTTC. Translated, it gives CSVGKIQEAYGYTF.

The chain has TRBV9 and TRBJ1-4; D unclear. Germline CDR1 is SGDLS and CDR2 is YYNGEE. Between the trimmed V and J ends, which lost 6 bases and 3 bases, there was a span of 15 bases. CDR3 length equals 15 residues. This chain's CDR3 is CASTSLGGSNEKLFF. DNA for the CDR3: TGTGCCAGCACCTCCCTCGGCGGGTCTAATGAAAAACTGTTTTTT. The entire variable domain, with the rest obtained from reference TRBV9 and TRBJ1-4, is as follows: DSGVTQTPKHLITATGQRVTLRCSPRSGDLSVYWYQQSLDQGLQFLIQYYNGEERAKGNILERFSAQQFPDLHSELNLSSLELGDSALYFCASTSLGGSNEKLFFGSGTQLSVL.

J is TRBJ1-4 and V is TRBV15; D remains unclear. V lost 6 bases and J 4 bases, leaving 9 bases between the germline ends. Germline V gene lookup returns CDR1 LNHNV and CDR2 YYDKDF (reference sequence). This CDR3 contains 13 residues. The CDR3 DNA is TGTGCCACCAGTGCCGGGATTAATGAAAAACTGTTTTTT. It encodes CATSAGINEKLFF.

This clone was detected only once. The chain is built from TRBV6-4 and TRBJ2-2, with 8 bases identical to TRBD1. Germline V gene sequence: CDR1 MRHNA, CDR2 SNTAGT. The CDR3 has 14 amino acids. Trimming cost V 6 bases and J 5 bases; bases outside gene matches: 5. CDR3 sequence (DNA): TGTGCCAGCAGACCGGGACAGGAGACCGGGGAGCTGTTTTTT. Encoded protein: CASRPGQETGELFF.